This T cell receptor beta chain was captured by sequencing in a study of blood T cell repertoires in COVID-19. In the study overall: Whether acute or convalescent, the COVID-19 samples came from the United States, Italy and Spain. Sources were T cells, B-cell-depleted T cells, or PBMCs; the material itself was cDNA or gDNA.

CDR1 and CDR2 from the germline V gene are SGHAT and FQNNGV. The CDR3 is 15 residues long. V was clipped by 2 bases and J by 0 bases, with 9 bases between them. Original methodology: The authors estimated nucleated cell counts from reference gene primer amplification. The method was immunoSEQ multiplex PCR; TCRdb's version includes in-frame clones alone and lacks a portion of them. From that table come the V and J calls and clone size; the DNA was used to work out D and trimming. The sample lists approximately 240,000 clones; roughly three quarters were seen once. The receptor was derived from a woman in her thirties or forties with active or convalescent COVID-19. The sequencing input was peripheral blood. The chain carries TRBV11-2 and TRBJ2-3; possible D gene TRBD1, 6 bases. In DNA form, the CDR3 reads TGTGCCAGCAGCTTAAGACAGGCTAGCACAGATACGCAGTATTTT. This codes for CASSLRQASTDTQYF.